Here is one T cell receptor (beta chain) with its context. Its cognate antigen is unknown. V shed 6 bases and J shed 3 bases, with 21 bases lying between them. Germline lookup yields CDR1 MNHEY and CDR2 SMNVEV (reference sequence). The CDR3 is 17 residues long. The sample belongs to a study of CD8 T cell repertoires and HIV-1 epitope variants. Study information: Each of Twenty-five Gag and Nef epitope peptides stimulated a separate culture. Overall study findings and caveats: Beta chains alone show antigen proliferation, not cytokine profile or function.

The repertoire was sequenced with immunoSEQ multiplex PCR; TCRdb's copy has only in-frame clones and lacks some. The sample carries several thousand clones, roughly two thirds recorded once. The gene calls are TRBV27 and TRBJ2-1, with D possibly being TRBD2 (7 bases). The TCR sequence derives from a male donor with HIV. The material sequenced was cultured CD8+ T cells derived from PBMCs. CDR3 region: CASRVAGARINYNEQFF. The CDR3 nucleotides read TGTGCCAGCAGAGTCGCGGGGGCCAGAATTAACTACAATGAGCAGTTCTTC.